This TCR beta chain derives from a study of blood T cell repertoires in COVID-19 (dated by TCRdb to 2020 to 2021). Regarding the research as a whole: Samples from collaborators originated in the United States, Italy and Spain and spanned both the acute and convalescent phases of COVID-19. The prospective study material was composed of cDNA or gDNA derived from T cells, B-cell-depleted T cells, or PBMCs. Subjects who had been exposed to COVID-19, were actively infected with it, or had recovered from it provided the deeply sampled blood TCRbeta repertoires that made up the dataset. The repertoires were made available in a free public database intended to serve as a resource for research on the immune response to SARS-CoV-2. Samples came from the ongoing ImmuneRACE study (first 160 participants) plus 1,254 subjects from 6 global collaborators. Nearly every sample came with metadata listing a de-identified subject ID, COVID-19 status, age in years and sex. Where available, HLA class I and class II types were taken from metadata supplied by the sample provider and were not determined by assay-based typing. Paper-wide results and their limitations: The amount of clinical and demographic metadata varied by source and participant and was provided uncurated.

Samples from volunteer blood donors who had recovered from COVID-19 were contributed by a second Seattle source. Collaborating institutions collected whole blood in K2EDTA tubes following their own protocols. For TCRbeta analysis, collaborators shipped samples in one of three forms: frozen whole blood, isolated PBMCs, or DNA extracted from either of those sample types. As regards this clone: No antigen is known for it. The record has no base qualities; no much larger clone is one base away.

The immunoSEQ Assay, a bias-controlled multiplex PCR, was used to amplify TCRbeta CDR3 regions from genomic DNA. The source study handled its data this way. The number of nucleated cells in each sample was estimated by amplification of reference gene primers within the assay. To quantify the absolute abundance of each unique TCRbeta CDR3 rearrangement, sequence reads were collapsed and filtered. Productive Simpson clonality was computed per sample as the square root of Simpson's diversity index over productive rearrangements. TCRdb retrieved this table from immuneACCESS and kept in-frame rearrangements only. Not all clones are present; in checked studies, unresolved V genes account for under half, and no reason is known for the remainder. V, J and clone size derive from that table, while D and trimming were established from the DNA sequence. For this sample there are about 260,000 clones; approximately 86% appear just once. About 9.8% of the sample goes to the ten largest clones.

V was cut back by 3 bases and J by 4 bases, leaving a gap of 12 bases between them. Including the terminal cysteine and phenylalanine, the CDR3 comprises 13 residues. Only CDR3 DNA remains: 39 bases, in frame from the first base. Based on the germline V gene, the CDR1 and CDR2 sequences are SQVTM and ANQGSEA. This clonotype originated in a man aged 35-49 years who had recovered from COVID-19. The rearrangement combines TRBV29-1 with TRBJ1-1; the D gene lacks a confident call. Sequenced material: peripheral blood. The CDR3: CSVDRGPATEAFF. Read as DNA, the sequence is TGCAGCGTTGATAGAGGCCCTGCCACTGAAGCTTTCTTT.